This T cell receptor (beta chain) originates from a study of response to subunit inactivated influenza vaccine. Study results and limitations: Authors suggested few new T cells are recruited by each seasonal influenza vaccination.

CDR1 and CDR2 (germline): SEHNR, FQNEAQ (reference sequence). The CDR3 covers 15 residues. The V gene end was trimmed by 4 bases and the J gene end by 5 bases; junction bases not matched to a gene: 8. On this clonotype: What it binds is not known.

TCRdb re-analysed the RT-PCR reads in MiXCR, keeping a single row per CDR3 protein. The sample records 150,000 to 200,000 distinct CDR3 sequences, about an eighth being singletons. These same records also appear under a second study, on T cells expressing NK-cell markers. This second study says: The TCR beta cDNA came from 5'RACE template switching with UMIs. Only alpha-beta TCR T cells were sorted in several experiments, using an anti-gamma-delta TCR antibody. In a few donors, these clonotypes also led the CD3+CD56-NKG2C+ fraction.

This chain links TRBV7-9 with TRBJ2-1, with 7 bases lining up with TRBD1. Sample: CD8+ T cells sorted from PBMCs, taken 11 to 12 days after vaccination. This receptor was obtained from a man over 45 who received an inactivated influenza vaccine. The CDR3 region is CASSSTGTDNNEQFF. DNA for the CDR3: TGTGCCAGCAGCTCGACCGGGACAGATAACAATGAGCAGTTCTTC.